What follows are 11 T cell receptor beta chains derived from one specimen sequenced in a study of cytomegalovirus exposure and HLA in healthy donors. Researchers ran the PCR with 60 Vbeta and 13 Jbeta primers. Sequencing used immunoSEQ multiplex PCR; TCRdb keeps in-frame clones, though not all of them. The sample shows over 130,000 clones, over 80% of them seen only once. Input material: PBMCs. These receptors all come from a female donor in good health and CMV-seronegative.

With respect to this clone: Compared with germline, one end of the junction differs, possibly owing to a read error. This chain joins TRBV7-6 and TRBJ2-7, with 12 bases identical to TRBD2. CDR1 and CDR2 (germline): SGHVS, FNYEAQ. This CDR3 is 15 amino acids long. The CDR3 nucleotides read TGTACCAGCAGCTCTCGACTAGCGGGAGACTACGAGCAGTACTTC. Protein sequence: CTSSSRLAGDYEQYF.

The chain has TRBV27 and TRBJ1-1; possible D gene TRBD1, 5 bases. There are 15 residues in the CDR3. Trimming shortened V by 5 bases and J by 1 base, and 14 bases separated the two germline ends. Germline V gene sequence: CDR1 MNHEY, CDR2 SMNVEV (reference sequence). The CDR3 DNA sequence: TGTGCCAGCAGTCCAGGGCCAGCGGGGAACACTGAAGCTTTCTTT. It codes for CASSPGPAGNTEAFF.

The chain carries TRBV5-6 and TRBJ2-1; 7 positions agree with TRBD1. V was clipped by 2 bases and J by 2 bases; unmatched bases: 4. The CDR3 totals 15 residues. In germline, CDR1 is SGHDT, CDR2 YYEEEE. This CDR3 reads CASSFRTGAYNEQFF. CDR3 nucleotides: TGTGCCAGCAGCTTTCGAACAGGGGCCTACAATGAGCAGTTCTTC. Full variable domain (missing parts from reference TRBV5-6 and TRBJ2-1): DAGVTQSPTHLIKTRGQQVTLRCSPKSGHDTVSWYQQALGQGPQFIFQYYEEEERQRGNFPDRFSGHQFPNYSSELNVNALLLGDSALYLCASSFRTGAYNEQFFGPGTRLTVL.

The chain recombines TRBV7-2 with TRBJ2-7; D gene unclear. CDR1 and CDR2 (germline): SGHTA, FQGNSA. V was shortened by 4 bases and J by 7 bases, with 11 bases between the two germline ends. This CDR3 spans 12 amino acids. CDR3 loop: CASSSGMREQYF. CDR3 in DNA: TGTGCCAGCAGCTCGGGTATGAGAGAGCAGTACTTC.

This clone was detected once. The chain carries TRBV19 and TRBJ2-1, with 15 bases aligning to TRBD2. The ends lost 5 bases at V and 6 bases at J; junction bases unmatched: 11. This CDR3 contains 18 residues. Germline V gene data show CDR1 as LNHDA and CDR2 as SQIVND (reference sequence). The CDR3 DNA sequence: TGTGCCAGTAGTGTGCCCTCCGGGACTAGCGGGAGGCTCAATGAGCAGTTCTTC. It translates to CASSVPSGTSGRLNEQFF.

The V gene is TRBV28, the J gene TRBJ2-2; no definite D call. With 3 bases removed from V and 6 bases from J, the gap between germline ends came to 8 bases. CDR1 is MDHEN and CDR2 is SYDVKM in the germline V gene. The CDR3 length is 13 residues. The CDR3: CASSFIGPGELFF. CDR3 nucleotide sequence: TGTGCCAGCAGTTTTATTGGGCCCGGGGAGCTGTTTTTT.

The genes are TRBV28 and TRBJ2-5; 9 bases map to TRBD1. From germline, CDR1 is MDHEN and CDR2 SYDVKM. The V gene end was trimmed by 1 base and the J gene end by 3 bases; junction bases not matched to a gene: 12. This CDR3 is built from 18 residues. CDR3 nucleotide sequence: TGTGCCAGCAGTTTATTTGGGGGCCGGACAGGGGATAAAGAGACCCAGTACTTC. This gives the protein CASSLFGGRTGDKETQYF.

The chain links TRBV19 to TRBJ1-5; TRBD1 agrees at 8 bases. Germline values: CDR1 LNHDA, CDR2 SQIVND (reference sequence). V dropped 2 bases and J dropped 4; count of bases not matched to a gene: 4. There are 15 residues in the CDR3. CDR3 region: CASSISDRGNQPQHF. The CDR3 DNA sequence: TGTGCCAGTAGTATATCAGACAGGGGTAATCAGCCCCAGCATTTT.

CDR3 sequence reads: CSAGQGGNQPQHF. CDR3 nucleotide sequence: TGCAGCGCCGGACAGGGTGGCAATCAGCCCCAGCATTTT. The J gene is TRBJ1-5, the V gene TRBV29-1, with 8 nucleotides matching TRBD1. Germline loops: CDR1 SQVTM, CDR2 ANQGSEA. This CDR3 spans 13 amino acids. V lost 7 bases, J lost 2 bases, and 4 bases stayed unmatched. Full variable domain (rest looked up from reference TRBV29-1 and TRBJ1-5): SAVISQKPSRDICQRGTSLTIQCQVDSQVTMMFWYRQQPGQSLTLIATANQGSEATYESGFVIDKFPISRPNLTFSTLTVSNMSPEDSSIYLCSAGQGGNQPQHFGDGTRLSIL.

The chain employs TRBV25-1 and TRBJ2-1; TRBD1 is a possible D gene (6 bases). Germline-derived CDR1 and CDR2 are MGHDK and SYGVNS. The CDR3 has 12 residues. The V and J ends lost 6 bases and 5 bases respectively, with 8 bases between them. CDR3 sequence: CASRGGNNEQFF. The CDR3 region has the DNA TGTGCCAGCAGAGGGGGAAACAATGAGCAGTTCTTC.

The rearrangement uses TRBV19 and TRBJ1-5; D unresolved. The V end was cut by 6 bases, the J end by 0 bases, with 12 bases between. Germline loops: CDR1 LNHDA, CDR2 SQIVND (reference sequence). There are 15 residues in the CDR3. CDR3 region: CASRRSGNSNQPQHF. DNA for the CDR3: TGTGCCAGTAGAAGGTCGGGTAATAGCAATCAGCCCCAGCATTTT.